The T cell receptor (beta chain) described here comes from a study of T cell changes during pregnancy in multiple sclerosis. V gave up 6 bases and J gave up 1 base; unmatched junction bases: 5. The CDR3 consists of 15 residues. The V gene's germline CDR1 is WSHSY and CDR2 SAAADI. Profiled with immunoSEQ multiplex PCR; TCRdb holds only in-frame clones, not every one. In the table there are under 40,000 clones, 85% to 95% of which are singletons. The TCR was taken from a female donor in good health, enrolled as a control in a pregnancy study. The chain couples TRBV10-2 to TRBJ2-7, with 11 bases aligning to TRBD2. Sequenced material: CD4+ T cells from peripheral blood mononuclear cells, taken in the third trimester of pregnancy. CDR3 DNA: TGCGCCAGCAGACTAGCGGGAGTAAAGTCCTACGAGCAGTACTTC. Its translation is CASRLAGVKSYEQYF.